This T cell receptor (beta chain) appears in the sequencing data of a study of cytomegalovirus exposure and HLA in healthy donors. Whole-study results and caveats: TCR beta V- and J-gene trimming, according to a later analysis, was linked to a missense DCLRE1C variant. HLA alleles were associated with 15,000 to 20,000 TCR beta sequences in a later analysis at 0.05 false discovery rate. Certain indistinguishable V segments, among them TRBV6-2 and TRBV6-3, were excluded.

The PCR employed 60 Vbeta primers together with 13 Jbeta primers. In the original workflow: In a later analysis, roughly 11 million of around 75 million unique beta chains occurred in at least two donors. Method: immunoSEQ multiplex PCR; TCRdb's copy keeps in-frame clones and lacks some. The DNA gave D and trimming, while V, J and clone size come from that table. The table shows roughly 200,000 clones, with roughly 85% occurring only once. Worth noting for this clone: Its cognate antigen is unknown.

V was pared by 5 bases and J by 6 bases, with 20 bases between. CDR1 and CDR2 (germline): SEHNR, FQNEAQ (reference sequence). The CDR3 is made up of 15 amino acids. Sequencing used PBMCs. The receptor was isolated from a woman aged 50 to 60 in good health and CMV-seronegative. V is TRBV7-9 and J is TRBJ2-7, with D tentatively TRBD2 (6 bases). CDR3 DNA: TGTGCCAGCAGCAACTGGCGGGACCGGGTGGGCGAGCAGTACTTC. Translating it yields CASSNWRDRVGEQYF.